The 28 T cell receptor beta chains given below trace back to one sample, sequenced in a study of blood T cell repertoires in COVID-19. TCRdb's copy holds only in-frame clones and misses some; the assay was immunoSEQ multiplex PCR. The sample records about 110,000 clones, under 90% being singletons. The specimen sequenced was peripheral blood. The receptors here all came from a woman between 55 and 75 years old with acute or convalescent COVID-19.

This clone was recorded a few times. CDR3 DNA sequence: TGTGCCAGCTCACCACCGGGACAGGGGACGACTGAAGCTTTCTTT. It translates to CASSPPGQGTTEAFF. The chain has TRBV18 and TRBJ1-1; 10 nucleotides agree with TRBD1. Germline V gene data show CDR1 as KGHSH and CDR2 as LQKENI. V shed 0 bases, J shed 5 bases, and the junction held 3 bases outside the gene matches. The CDR3 length is 15 residues.

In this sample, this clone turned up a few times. The CDR3 region is CASSNRAGDYGYTF. CDR3 DNA sequence: TGTGCCAGCAGTAACAGGGCGGGAGACTATGGCTACACCTTC. The chain couples TRBV27 to TRBJ1-2; D perhaps matches TRBD1 (6 bases). Germline CDR1 and CDR2: MNHEY and SMNVEV (reference sequence). V was trimmed by 5 bases and J by 3 bases, leaving 13 bases between them. The CDR3 extends over 14 amino acids.

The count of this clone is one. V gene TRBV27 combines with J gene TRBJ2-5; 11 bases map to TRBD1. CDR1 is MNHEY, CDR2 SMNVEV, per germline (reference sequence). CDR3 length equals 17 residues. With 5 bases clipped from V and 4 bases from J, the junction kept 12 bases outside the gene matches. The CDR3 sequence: CASSRSGTGGPRETQYF. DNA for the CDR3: TGTGCCAGCAGTCGATCCGGGACAGGGGGGCCCCGAGAGACCCAGTACTTC.

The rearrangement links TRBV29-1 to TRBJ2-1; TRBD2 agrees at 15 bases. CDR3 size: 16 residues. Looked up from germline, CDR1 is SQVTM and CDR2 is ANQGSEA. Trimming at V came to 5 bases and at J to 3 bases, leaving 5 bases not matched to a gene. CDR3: CSVTGLAGGFYNEQFF. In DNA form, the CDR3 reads TGCAGCGTTACAGGACTAGCGGGAGGGTTCTACAATGAGCAGTTCTTC.

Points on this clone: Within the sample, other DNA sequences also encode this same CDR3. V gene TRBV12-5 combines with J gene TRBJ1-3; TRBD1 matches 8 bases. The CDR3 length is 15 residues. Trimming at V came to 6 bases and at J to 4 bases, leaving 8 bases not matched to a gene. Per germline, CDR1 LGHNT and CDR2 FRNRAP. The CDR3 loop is CASGPGTGSGNTIYF. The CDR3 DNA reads TGTGCTAGTGGCCCCGGGACAGGTAGCGGAAACACCATATATTTT.

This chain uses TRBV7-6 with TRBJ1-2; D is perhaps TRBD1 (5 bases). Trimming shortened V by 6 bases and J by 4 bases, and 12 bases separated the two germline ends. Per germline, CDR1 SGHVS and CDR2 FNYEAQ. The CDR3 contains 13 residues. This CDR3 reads CASRLPTVYGYTF. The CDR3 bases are TGTGCCAGCAGACTCCCGACAGTCTATGGCTACACCTTC.

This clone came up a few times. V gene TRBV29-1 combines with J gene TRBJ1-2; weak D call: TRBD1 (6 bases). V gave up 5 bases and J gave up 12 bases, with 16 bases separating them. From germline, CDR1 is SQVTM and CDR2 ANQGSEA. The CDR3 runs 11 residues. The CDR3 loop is CSVTYNRANTF. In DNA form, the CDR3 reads TGCAGCGTTACCTATAACAGGGCGAACACCTTC. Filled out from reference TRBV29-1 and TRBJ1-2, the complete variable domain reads SAVISQKPSRDICQRGTSLTIQCQVDSQVTMMFWYRQQPGQSLTLIATANQGSEATYESGFVIDKFPISRPNLTFSTLTVSNMSPEDSSIYLCSVTYNRANTFGSGTRLTVV.

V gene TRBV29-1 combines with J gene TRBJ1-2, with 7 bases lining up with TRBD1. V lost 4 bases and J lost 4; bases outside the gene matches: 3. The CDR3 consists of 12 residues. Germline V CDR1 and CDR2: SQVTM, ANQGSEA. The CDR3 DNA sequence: TGCAGCGTTGGACAGGGCTTCTATGGCTACACCTTC. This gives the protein CSVGQGFYGYTF.

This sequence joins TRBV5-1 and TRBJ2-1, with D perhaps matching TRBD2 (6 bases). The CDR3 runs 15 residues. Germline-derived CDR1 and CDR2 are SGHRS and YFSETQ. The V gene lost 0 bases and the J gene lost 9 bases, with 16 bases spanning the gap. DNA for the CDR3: TGCGCCAGCAGCTTGGGAAGCGTAGCGGCGGGTGAGCAGTTCTTC. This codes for CASSLGSVAAGEQFF.

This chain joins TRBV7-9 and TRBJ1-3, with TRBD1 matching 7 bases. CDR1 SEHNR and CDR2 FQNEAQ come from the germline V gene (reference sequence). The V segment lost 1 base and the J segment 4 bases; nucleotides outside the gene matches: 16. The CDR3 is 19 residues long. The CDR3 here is CASSLVAEQGTLLGNTIYF. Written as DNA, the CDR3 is TGTGCCAGCAGCTTAGTCGCCGAACAGGGGACCCTCCTAGGAAACACCATATATTTT.

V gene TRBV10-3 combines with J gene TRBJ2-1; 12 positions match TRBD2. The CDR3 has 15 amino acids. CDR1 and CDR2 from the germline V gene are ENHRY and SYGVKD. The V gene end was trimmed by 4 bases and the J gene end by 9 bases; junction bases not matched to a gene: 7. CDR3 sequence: CAISGLAGVAGEQFF. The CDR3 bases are TGTGCCATCAGTGGACTAGCGGGAGTCGCCGGTGAGCAGTTCTTC.

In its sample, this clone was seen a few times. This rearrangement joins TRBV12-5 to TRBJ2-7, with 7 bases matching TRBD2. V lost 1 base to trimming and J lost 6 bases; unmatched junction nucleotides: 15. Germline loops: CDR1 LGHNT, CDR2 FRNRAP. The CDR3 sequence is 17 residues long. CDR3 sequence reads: CASGLDTRSGRVFEQYF. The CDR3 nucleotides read TGTGCTAGTGGTTTGGACACCCGATCGGGGAGGGTCTTCGAGCAGTACTTC.

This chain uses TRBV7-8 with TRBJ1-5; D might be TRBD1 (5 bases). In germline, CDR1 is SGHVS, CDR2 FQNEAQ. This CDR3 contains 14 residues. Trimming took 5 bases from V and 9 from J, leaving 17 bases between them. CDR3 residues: CASSPTVLPGPQHF. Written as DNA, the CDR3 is TGTGCCAGCAGCCCGACAGTACTCCCGGGGCCCCAGCATTTT.

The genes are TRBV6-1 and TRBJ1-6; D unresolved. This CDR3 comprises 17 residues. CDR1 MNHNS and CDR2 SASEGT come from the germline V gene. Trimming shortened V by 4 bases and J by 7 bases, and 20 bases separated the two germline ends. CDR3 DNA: TGTGCCAGCAGTGGGACTGCTAGGCTCCCGGAGAATTCACCCCTCCACTTT. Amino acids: CASSGTARLPENSPLHF.

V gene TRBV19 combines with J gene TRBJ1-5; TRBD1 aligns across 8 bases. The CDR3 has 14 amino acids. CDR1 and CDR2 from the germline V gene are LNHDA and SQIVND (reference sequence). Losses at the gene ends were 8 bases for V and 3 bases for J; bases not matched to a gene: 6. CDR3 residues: CASDRGLSNQPQHF. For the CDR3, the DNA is TGTGCCAGTGACAGGGGACTATCCAATCAGCCCCAGCATTTT.

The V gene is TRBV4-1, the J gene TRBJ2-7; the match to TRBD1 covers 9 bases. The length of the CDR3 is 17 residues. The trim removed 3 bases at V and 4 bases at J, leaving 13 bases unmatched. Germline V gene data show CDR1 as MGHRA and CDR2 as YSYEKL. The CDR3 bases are TGCGCCAGCAGCCACCAAGATGGCCCCGGGACAGGGTACGAGCAGTACTTC. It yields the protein CASSHQDGPGTGYEQYF.

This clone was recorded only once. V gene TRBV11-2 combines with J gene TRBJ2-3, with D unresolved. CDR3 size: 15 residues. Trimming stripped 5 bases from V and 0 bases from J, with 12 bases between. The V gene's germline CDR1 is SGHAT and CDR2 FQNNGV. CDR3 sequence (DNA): TGTGCCAGCAGCCCCGCCTTCACTAGCACAGATACGCAGTATTTT. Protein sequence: CASSPAFTSTDTQYF. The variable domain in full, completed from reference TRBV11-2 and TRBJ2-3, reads EAGVAQSPRYKIIEKRQSVAFWCNPISGHATLYWYQQILGQGPKLLIQFQNNGVVDDSQLPKDRFSAERLKGVDSTLKIQPAKLEDSAVYLCASSPAFTSTDTQYFGPGTRLTVL.

The CDR3 region is CASSFLAGSIYNEQFF. In nucleotides, the CDR3 is TGTGCCAGCAGCTTTCTAGCGGGTTCTATATACAATGAGCAGTTCTTC. The chain has TRBV7-6 and TRBJ2-1; 8 positions agree with TRBD2. CDR1 is SGHVS, CDR2 FNYEAQ, per germline. There are 16 residues in the CDR3. The trim removed 3 bases at V and 4 bases at J, leaving 8 bases unmatched.

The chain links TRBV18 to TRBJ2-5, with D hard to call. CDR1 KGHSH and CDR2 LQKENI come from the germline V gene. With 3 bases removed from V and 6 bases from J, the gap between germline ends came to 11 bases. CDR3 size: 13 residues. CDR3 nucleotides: TGTGCCAGCTCACCTCCGAGCGAAAAGACCCAGTACTTC. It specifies CASSPPSEKTQYF.

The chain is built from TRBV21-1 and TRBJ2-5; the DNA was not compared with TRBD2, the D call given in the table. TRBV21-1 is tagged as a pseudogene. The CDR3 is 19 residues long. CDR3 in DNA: TGTGCCAGCAGCAAAAAAATCCCAGGGTGCGGGAGGTTGCGAGAGACCCAGTACTTC. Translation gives CASSKKIPGCGRLRETQYF.

For the CDR3, the DNA is TGCGCCAGCAGCTTGGACAGGGGAAGTTTAACTGAAGCTTTCTTT. Encoded protein: CASSLDRGSLTEAFF. V usage is TRBV5-1 and J usage is TRBJ1-1; 7 bases map to TRBD1. Germline V gene data show CDR1 as SGHRS and CDR2 as YFSETQ. J was trimmed by 5 bases and V by 0 bases; bases with no gene match: 7. The CDR3 sequence is 15 residues long.

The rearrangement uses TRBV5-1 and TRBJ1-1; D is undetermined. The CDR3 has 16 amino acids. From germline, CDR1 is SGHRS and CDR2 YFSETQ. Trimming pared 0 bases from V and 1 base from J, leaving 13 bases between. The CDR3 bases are TGCGCCAGCAGCTTGGAGTCGTGGGCTGGGAACACTGAAGCTTTCTTT. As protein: CASSLESWAGNTEAFF.

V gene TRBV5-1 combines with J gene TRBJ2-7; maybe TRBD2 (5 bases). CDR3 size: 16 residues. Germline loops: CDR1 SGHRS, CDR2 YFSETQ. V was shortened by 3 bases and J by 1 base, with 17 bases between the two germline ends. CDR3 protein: CASSSEPTTGSYEQYF. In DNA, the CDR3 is TGCGCCAGCAGCTCCGAACCGACCACGGGGTCCTACGAGCAGTACTTC.

The CDR3 spells CASSLARDRATDTQYF. As DNA, the CDR3 is TGTGCCAGCAGCTTGGCCCGGGACAGGGCCACAGATACGCAGTATTTT. The V and J genes are TRBV5-6 and TRBJ2-3; 9 bases line up with TRBD1. The CDR3 length is 16 residues. The germline gives CDR1 SGHDT, CDR2 YYEEEE. J was trimmed by 2 bases and V by 0 bases; bases with no gene match: 4.

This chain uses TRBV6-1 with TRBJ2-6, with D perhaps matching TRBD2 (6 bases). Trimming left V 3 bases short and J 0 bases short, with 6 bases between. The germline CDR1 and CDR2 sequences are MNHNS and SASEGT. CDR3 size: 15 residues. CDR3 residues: CASSETSSGANVLTF. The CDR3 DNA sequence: TGTGCCAGCAGTGAGACTAGCTCTGGGGCCAACGTCCTGACTTTC.

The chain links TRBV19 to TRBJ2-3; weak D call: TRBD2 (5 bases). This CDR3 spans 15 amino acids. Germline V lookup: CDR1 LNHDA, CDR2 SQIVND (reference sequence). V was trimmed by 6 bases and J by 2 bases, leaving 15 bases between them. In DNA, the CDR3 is TGTGCCAGTAGAGTAGGGCTAGCCATCACAGATACGCAGTATTTT. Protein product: CASRVGLAITDTQYF.

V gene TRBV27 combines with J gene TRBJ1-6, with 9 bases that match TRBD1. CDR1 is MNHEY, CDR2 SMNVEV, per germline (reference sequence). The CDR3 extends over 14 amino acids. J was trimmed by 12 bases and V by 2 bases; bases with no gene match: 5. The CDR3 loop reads CASSLRGQGQPLHF. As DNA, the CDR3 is TGTGCCAGCAGTTTACGAGGACAGGGGCAACCCCTCCACTTT.

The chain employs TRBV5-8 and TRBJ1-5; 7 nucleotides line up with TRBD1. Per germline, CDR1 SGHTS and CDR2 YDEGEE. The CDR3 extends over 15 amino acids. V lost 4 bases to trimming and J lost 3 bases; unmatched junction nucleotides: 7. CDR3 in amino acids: CASSRGQQINQPQHF. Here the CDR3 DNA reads TGTGCCAGCAGCCGGGGACAGCAGATCAATCAGCCCCAGCATTTT.